These 10 T cell receptor beta chains share one sample of origin, sequenced in a study of cytotoxic CD8 clonotypes in ibrutinib-treated CLL. Repertoires were generated with immunoSEQ multiplex PCR, while TCRdb's copy carries only in-frame clones and drops some. This sample carries 11,000 to 15,000 clones, around 60% of them seen once, and the ten largest clones take 40%. This specimen consisted of PBMCs, obtained before ibrutinib treatment. The receptors derive from a human donor with chronic lymphocytic leukemia.

This clone was observed many times. The genes are TRBV5-4 and TRBJ2-7, with 7 bases matching TRBD2. Germline CDR1 is SGHNT and CDR2 is YYREEE (reference sequence). The ends lost 3 bases at V and 5 bases at J; junction bases unmatched: 5. This CDR3 region has 13 residues. CDR3 coding DNA: TGTGCCAGCAGCTCCCATAGCGGGCACGAGCAGTACTTC. This encodes CASSSHSGHEQYF.

The V gene is TRBV18, the J gene TRBJ1-2, with D possibly TRBD1 on 5 matching bases. Germline CDR1 and CDR2: KGHSH and LQKENI. The CDR3 totals 16 residues. V was cut by 4 bases and J by 4 bases, with 19 bases left in between. CDR3 loop: CASSQPGLILSYGYTF. CDR3 in DNA: TGTGCCAGCTCACAACCGGGACTGATTTTGTCCTATGGCTACACCTTC.

The rearrangement uses TRBV4-2 and TRBJ1-1; 9 nucleotides agree with TRBD1. The J segment lost 5 bases and the V segment lost 2 bases, leaving 12 bases of the junction unmatched. Germline CDR1 is LGHNA and CDR2 is YNFKEQ. CDR3 length: 17 residues. Written as DNA, the CDR3 is TGTGCCAGCAGCCAAAATCCGGGACAGGGAGCTGGGACTGAAGCTTTCTTT. Translating gives CASSQNPGQGAGTEAFF.

As to this clone: Additional DNA sequences in this sample encode the identical CDR3. V and J are TRBV7-9 and TRBJ2-5; 9 bases line up with TRBD2. This CDR3 has 16 amino acids. Germline V CDR1 and CDR2: SEHNR, FQNEAQ (reference sequence). The V segment lost 3 bases and the J segment 5 bases; nucleotides outside the gene matches: 10. Here the CDR3 DNA reads TGTGCCAGCAGCTTCGACAGGACTAGCGTCGATGAGACCCAGTACTTC. Its protein product is CASSFDRTSVDETQYF. The full variable domain, in which reference TRBV7-9 and TRBJ2-5 provide the parts outside the CDR3, is DTGVSQNPRHKITKRGQNVTFRCDPISEHNRLYWYRQTLGQGPEFLTYFQNEAQLEKSRLLSDRFSAERPKGSFSTLEIQRTEQGDSAMYLCASSFDRTSVDETQYFGPGTRLLVL.

This clone was seen a handful of times. The J gene is TRBJ1-1, the V gene TRBV5-6; D possibly corresponds to TRBD1 (5 bases). V was trimmed by 4 bases and J by 1 base, leaving 14 bases between them. There are 15 residues in the CDR3. Germline V gene sequence: CDR1 SGHDT, CDR2 YYEEEE. The CDR3 DNA follows: TGTGCCAGCAGCCCGCTGGGGACGCCGAACACTGAAGCTTTCTTT. Protein sequence: CASSPLGTPNTEAFF. The entire variable domain, with the rest obtained from reference TRBV5-6 and TRBJ1-1, is as follows: DAGVTQSPTHLIKTRGQQVTLRCSPKSGHDTVSWYQQALGQGPQFIFQYYEEEERQRGNFPDRFSGHQFPNYSSELNVNALLLGDSALYLCASSPLGTPNTEAFFGQGTRLTVV.

This clone was counted between two and nine times. This CDR3 is CASSLVFGEKLFF. The DNA of the CDR3 is TGTGCCAGCAGCTTAGTTTTCGGTGAAAAACTGTTTTTT. This chain joins TRBV11-1 and TRBJ1-4; D remains unclear. V was clipped by 1 base and J by 7 bases, with 7 bases between them. Germline values: CDR1 SGHAT, CDR2 FQDESV (reference sequence). The CDR3 covers 13 residues.

This chain connects TRBV29-1 to TRBJ2-5; 11 nucleotides align to TRBD1. From germline, CDR1 is SQVTM and CDR2 ANQGSEA. CDR3 length equals 14 residues. Trimming at V came to 6 bases and at J to 4 bases, leaving 7 bases not matched to a gene. The chain's CDR3 is CSVGTGGDGETQYF. For the CDR3, the DNA is TGCAGCGTAGGGACAGGGGGTGACGGAGAGACCCAGTACTTC.

This clone qualifies as medium-sized (0.01 to 0.1%). J is TRBJ1-2 and V is TRBV29-1; D is ambiguous. There are 12 residues in the CDR3. The V gene's germline CDR1 is SQVTM and CDR2 ANQGSEA. Trimming took off 4 bases at V and 2 bases at J, with 8 bases between the two ends. CDR3 nucleotides: TGCAGCGTTGGGGCAGACAACTATGGCTACACCTTC. Amino acid sequence: CSVGADNYGYTF.

The V gene is TRBV7-6, the J gene TRBJ2-3; D unresolved. Trimming cost V 6 bases and J 0 bases, with 7 bases left between them. Germline CDR1 is SGHVS and CDR2 is FNYEAQ. The CDR3 runs to 13 residues. In DNA, the CDR3 is TGTGCCAGCAGGGGCCCTAGCACAGATACGCAGTATTTT. This sequence encodes CASRGPSTDTQYF.

Only one count was recorded for this clone. The genes are TRBV11-2 and TRBJ2-1, with 8 bases fitting TRBD2. CDR1 is SGHAT, CDR2 FQNNGV, per germline. After removal of 1 base from V and 2 bases from J, the junction contained 1 base not matched to a gene. The CDR3 is 15 residues long. The CDR3 spells CASSLAGGPYNEQFF. CDR3 sequence (DNA): TGTGCCAGCAGCTTAGCGGGGGGGCCCTACAATGAGCAGTTCTTC.